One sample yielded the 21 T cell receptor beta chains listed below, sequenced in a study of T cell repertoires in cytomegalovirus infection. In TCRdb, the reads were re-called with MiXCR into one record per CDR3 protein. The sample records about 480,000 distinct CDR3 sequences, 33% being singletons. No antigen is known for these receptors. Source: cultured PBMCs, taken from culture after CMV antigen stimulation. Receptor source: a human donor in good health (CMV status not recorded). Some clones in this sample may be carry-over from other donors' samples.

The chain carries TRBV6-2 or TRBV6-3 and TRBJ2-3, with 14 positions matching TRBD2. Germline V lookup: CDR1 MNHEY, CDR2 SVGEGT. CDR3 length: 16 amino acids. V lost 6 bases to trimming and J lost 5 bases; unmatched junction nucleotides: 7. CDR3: CASRITGTSGRDTQYF. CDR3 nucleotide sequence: TGTGCCAGCAGAATAACCGGGACTAGCGGGAGAGATACGCAGTATTTT.

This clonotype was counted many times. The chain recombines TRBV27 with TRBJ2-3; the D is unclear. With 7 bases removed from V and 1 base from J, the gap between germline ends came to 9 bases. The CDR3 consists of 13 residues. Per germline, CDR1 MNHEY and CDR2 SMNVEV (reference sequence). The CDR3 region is CASMSTGTDTQYF. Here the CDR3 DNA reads TGTGCCAGCATGAGTACGGGCACAGATACGCAGTATTTT.

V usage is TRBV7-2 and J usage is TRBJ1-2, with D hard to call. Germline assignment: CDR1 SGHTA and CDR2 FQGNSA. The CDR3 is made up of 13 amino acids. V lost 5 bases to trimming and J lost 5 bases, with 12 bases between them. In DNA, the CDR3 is TGTGCCAGCAGCCCATCGACTTGGTATGGCTACACCTTC. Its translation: CASSPSTWYGYTF.

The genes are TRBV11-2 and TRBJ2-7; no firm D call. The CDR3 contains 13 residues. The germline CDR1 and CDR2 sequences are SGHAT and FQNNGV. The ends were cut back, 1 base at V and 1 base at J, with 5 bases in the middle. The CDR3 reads CASSLGPSYEQYV. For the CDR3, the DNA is TGTGCCAGCAGCTTAGGACCGTCCTACGAGCAGTACGTC.

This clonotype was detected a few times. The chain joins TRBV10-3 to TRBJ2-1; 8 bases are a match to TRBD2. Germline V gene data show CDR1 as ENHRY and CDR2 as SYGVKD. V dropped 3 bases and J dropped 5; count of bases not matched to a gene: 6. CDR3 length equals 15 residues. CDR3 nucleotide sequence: TGTGCCATCAGTGACGACGGGAGGGCCAACAATGAGCAGTTCTTC. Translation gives CAISDDGRANNEQFF.

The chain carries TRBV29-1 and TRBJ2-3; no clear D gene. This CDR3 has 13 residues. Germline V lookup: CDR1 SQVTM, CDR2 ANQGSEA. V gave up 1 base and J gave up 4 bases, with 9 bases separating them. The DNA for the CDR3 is TGCAGCGTTGAAGTAGTGCCCTCAGATACGCAGTATTTT. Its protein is CSVEVVPSDTQYF.

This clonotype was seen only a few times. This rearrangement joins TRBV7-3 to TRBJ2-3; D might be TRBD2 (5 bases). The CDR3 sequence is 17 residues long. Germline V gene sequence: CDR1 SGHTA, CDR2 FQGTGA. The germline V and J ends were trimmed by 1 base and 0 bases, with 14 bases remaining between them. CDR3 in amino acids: CASSLIGGSTSTDTQYF. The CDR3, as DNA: TGTGCCAGCAGCTTAATAGGCGGGTCTACTAGCACAGATACGCAGTATTTT. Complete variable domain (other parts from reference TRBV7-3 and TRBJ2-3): GAGVSQTPSNKVTEKGKYVELRCDPISGHTALYWYRQSLGQGPEFLIYFQGTGAADDSGLPNDRFFAVRPEGSVSTLKIQRTERGDSAVYLCASSLIGGSTSTDTQYFGPGTRLTVL.

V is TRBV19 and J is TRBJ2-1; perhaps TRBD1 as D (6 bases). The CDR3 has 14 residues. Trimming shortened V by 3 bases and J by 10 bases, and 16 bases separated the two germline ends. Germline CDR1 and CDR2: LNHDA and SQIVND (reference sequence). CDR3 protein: CASSIVGTQGEQFF. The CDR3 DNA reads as TGTGCCAGTAGTATTGTGGGAACCCAGGGGGAGCAGTTCTTC.

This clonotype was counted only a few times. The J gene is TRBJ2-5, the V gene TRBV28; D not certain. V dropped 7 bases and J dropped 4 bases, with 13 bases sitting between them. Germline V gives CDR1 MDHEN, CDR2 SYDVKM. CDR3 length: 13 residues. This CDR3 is CASTILRRETQYF. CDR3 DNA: TGTGCCAGCACCATTTTAAGAAGAGAGACCCAGTACTTC.

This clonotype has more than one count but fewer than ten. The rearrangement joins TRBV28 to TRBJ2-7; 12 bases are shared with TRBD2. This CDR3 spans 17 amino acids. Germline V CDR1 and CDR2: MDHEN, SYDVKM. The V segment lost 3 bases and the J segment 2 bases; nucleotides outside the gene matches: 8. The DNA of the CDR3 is TGTGCCAGCAGTTTCCGACTAGCGGGAGTCGGGACCTACGAGCAGTACTTC. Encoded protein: CASSFRLAGVGTYEQYF.

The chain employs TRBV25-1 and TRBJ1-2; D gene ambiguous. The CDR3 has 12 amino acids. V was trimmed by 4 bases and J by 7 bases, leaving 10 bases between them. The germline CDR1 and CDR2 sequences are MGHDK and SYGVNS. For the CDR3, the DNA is TGTGCCAGCAGTGCCCGTTCGGGTGGCTACACCTTC. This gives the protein CASSARSGGYTF.

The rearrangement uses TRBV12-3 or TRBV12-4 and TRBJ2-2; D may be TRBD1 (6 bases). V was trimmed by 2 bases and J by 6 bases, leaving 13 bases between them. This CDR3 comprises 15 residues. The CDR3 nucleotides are TGTGCCAGCAGTTTAATGGGGGCAAGGTCCGGGGAGCTGTTTTTT. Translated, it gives CASSLMGARSGELFF.

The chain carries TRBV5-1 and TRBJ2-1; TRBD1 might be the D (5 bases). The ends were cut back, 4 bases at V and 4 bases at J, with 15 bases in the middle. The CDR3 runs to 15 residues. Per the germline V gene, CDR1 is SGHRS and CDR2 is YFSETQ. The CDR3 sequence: CASSLDMNRYNEQFF. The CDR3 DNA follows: TGCGCCAGCAGCCTGGACATGAATCGTTACAATGAGCAGTTCTTC.

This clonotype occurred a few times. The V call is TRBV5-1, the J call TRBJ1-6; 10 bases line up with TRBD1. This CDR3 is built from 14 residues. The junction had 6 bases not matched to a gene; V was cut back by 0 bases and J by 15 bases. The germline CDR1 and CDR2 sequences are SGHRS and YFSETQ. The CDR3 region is CASSLEVGDRGLHF. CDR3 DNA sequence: TGCGCCAGCAGCTTGGAAGTAGGGGACAGGGGCCTCCACTTT.

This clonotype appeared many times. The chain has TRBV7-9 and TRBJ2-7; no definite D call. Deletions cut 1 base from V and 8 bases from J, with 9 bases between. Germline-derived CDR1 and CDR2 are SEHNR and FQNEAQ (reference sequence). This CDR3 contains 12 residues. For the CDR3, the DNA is TGTGCCAGCAGCTTAGATTACCGACAGCAGTACTTC. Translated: CASSLDYRQQYF.

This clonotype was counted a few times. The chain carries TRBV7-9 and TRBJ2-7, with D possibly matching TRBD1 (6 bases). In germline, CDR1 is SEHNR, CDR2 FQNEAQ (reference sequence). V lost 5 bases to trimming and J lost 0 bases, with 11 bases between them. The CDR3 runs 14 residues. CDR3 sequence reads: CASSRRGSSYEQYV. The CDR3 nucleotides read TGTGCCAGCAGCCGCAGGGGCAGCTCCTACGAGCAGTACGTC.

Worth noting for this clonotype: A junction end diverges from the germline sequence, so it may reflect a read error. DNA for the CDR3: TGTGACATCAGTCGAGTGGAGGGGGCTGGCTCCTACGAGCAGTACTTC. Its translation is CDISRVEGAGSYEQYF. The chain carries TRBV10-3 and TRBJ2-7, with D maybe TRBD1 (7 bases). Germline V CDR1 and CDR2: ENHRY, SYGVKD. CDR3 size: 16 residues.

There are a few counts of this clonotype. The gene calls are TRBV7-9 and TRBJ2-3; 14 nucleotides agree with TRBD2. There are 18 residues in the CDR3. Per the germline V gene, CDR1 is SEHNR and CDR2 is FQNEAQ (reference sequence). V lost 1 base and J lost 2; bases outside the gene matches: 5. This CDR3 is CASSLGGLAGGHTDTQYF. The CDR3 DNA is TGTGCCAGCAGCTTAGGCGGACTAGCGGGAGGCCACACAGATACGCAGTATTTT.

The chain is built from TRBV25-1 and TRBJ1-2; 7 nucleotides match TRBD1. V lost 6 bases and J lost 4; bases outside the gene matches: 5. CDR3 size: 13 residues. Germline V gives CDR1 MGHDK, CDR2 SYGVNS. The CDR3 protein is CASRETGVYGYTF. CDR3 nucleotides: TGTGCCAGCAGGGAAACAGGGGTCTATGGCTACACCTTC.

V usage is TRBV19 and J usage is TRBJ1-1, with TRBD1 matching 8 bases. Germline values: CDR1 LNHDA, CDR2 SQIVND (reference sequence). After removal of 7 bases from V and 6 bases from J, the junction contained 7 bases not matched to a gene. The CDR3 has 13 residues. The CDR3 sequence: CASIDRGLAEAFF. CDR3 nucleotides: TGTGCCAGTATTGACAGGGGTCTTGCTGAAGCTTTCTTT.

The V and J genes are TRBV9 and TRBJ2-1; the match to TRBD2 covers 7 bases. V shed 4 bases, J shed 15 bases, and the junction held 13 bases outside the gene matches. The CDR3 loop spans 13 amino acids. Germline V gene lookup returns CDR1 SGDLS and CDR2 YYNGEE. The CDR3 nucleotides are TGTGCCAGCAGCCCGGCTTCCGGGACTAATCTGTTCTTC. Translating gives CASSPASGTNLFF.